The T cell receptor beta chain described here comes from a study of T cell changes during pregnancy in multiple sclerosis. V trimming: 3 bases; J trimming: 2 bases; junction bases outside the gene matches: 5. CDR3 size: 15 residues. Germline V gives CDR1 SGDLS, CDR2 YYNGEE. TCRdb keeps only in-frame clones here, not all; method: immunoSEQ multiplex PCR. The sample includes under 85,000 clones, roughly 90% of them seen just once. This clonotype was sampled from a female donor in good health, enrolled as a control in a pregnancy study. The source material was peripheral blood, sampled after pregnancy. This rearrangement joins TRBV9 to TRBJ2-3, with 8 bases fitting TRBD2. The CDR3 DNA follows: TGTGCCAGCAGCGGGCGGGGGGCTCTCACAGATACGCAGTATTTT. Translating it yields CASSGRGALTDTQYF. Together with reference TRBV9 and TRBJ2-3, the CDR3 gives the full variable domain: DSGVTQTPKHLITATGQRVTLRCSPRSGDLSVYWYQQSLDQGLQFLIQYYNGEERAKGNILERFSAQQFPDLHSELNLSSLELGDSALYFCASSGRGALTDTQYFGPGTRLTVL.